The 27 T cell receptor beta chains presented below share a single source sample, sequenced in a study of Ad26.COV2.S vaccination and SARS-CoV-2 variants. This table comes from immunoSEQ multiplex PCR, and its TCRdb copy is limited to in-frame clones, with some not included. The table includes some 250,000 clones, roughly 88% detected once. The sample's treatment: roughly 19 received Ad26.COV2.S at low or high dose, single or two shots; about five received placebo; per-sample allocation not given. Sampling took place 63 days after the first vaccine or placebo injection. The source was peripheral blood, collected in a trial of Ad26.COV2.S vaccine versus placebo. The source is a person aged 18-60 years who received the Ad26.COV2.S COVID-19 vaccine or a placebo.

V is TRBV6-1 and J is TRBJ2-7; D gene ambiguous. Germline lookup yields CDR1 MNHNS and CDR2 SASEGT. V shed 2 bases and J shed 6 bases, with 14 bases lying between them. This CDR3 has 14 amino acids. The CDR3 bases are TGTGCCAGCAGTGAAAGGGCCCCTCGTGGCGAGCAGTACTTC. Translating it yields CASSERAPRGEQYF.

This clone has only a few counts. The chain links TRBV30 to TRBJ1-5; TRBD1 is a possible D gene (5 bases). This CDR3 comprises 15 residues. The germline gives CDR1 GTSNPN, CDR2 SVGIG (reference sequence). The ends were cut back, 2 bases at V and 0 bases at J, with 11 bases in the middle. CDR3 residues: CAWSNGGYSNQPQHF. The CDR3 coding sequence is TGTGCCTGGAGTAATGGGGGGTATAGCAATCAGCCCCAGCATTTT.

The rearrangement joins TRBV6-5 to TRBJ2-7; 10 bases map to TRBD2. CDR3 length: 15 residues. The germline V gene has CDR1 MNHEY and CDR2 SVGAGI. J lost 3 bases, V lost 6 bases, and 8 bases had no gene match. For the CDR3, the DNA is TGTGCCAGCAGGCCTGGACTAGCGGCGAACTACGAGCAGTACTTC. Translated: CASRPGLAANYEQYF.

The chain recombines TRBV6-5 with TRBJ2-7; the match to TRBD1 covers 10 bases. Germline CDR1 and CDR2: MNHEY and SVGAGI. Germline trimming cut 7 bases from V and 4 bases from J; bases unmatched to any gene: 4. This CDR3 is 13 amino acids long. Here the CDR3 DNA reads TGTGCCAGCACCGGACAGGGGGGGTACGAGCAGTACTTC. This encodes CASTGQGGYEQYF.

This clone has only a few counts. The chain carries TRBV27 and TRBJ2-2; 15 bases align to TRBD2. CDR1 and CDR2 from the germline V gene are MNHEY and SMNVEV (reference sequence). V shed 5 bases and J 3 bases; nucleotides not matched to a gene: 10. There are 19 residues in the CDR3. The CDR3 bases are TGTGCCAGCAGTATCCCAGGACTAGCGGGAGGGCTTGACACCGGGGAGCTGTTTTTT. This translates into CASSIPGLAGGLDTGELFF.

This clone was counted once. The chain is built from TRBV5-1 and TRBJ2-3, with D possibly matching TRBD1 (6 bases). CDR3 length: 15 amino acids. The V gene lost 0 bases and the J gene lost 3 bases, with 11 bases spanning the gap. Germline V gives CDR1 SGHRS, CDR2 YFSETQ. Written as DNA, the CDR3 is TGCGCCAGCAGCTTGGGGGGGCTAGCAACAGATACGCAGTATTTT. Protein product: CASSLGGLATDTQYF.

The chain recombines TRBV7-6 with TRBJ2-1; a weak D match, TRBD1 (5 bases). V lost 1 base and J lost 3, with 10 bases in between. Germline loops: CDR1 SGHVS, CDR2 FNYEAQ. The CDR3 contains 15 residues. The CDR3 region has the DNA TGTGCCAGCAGCTTAGAATACAGGATCTACAATGAGCAGTTCTTC. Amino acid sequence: CASSLEYRIYNEQFF. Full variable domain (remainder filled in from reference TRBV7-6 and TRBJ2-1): GAGVSQSPRYKVTKRGQDVALRCDPISGHVSLYWYRQALGQGPEFLTYFNYEAQQDKSGLPNDRFSAERPEGSISTLTIQRTEQRDSAMYRCASSLEYRIYNEQFFGPGTRLTVL.

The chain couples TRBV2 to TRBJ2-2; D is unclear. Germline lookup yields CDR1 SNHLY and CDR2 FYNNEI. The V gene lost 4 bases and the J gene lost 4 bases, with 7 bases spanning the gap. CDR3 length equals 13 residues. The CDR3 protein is CASSVVSTGELFF. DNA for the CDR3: TGTGCCAGCAGTGTCGTCAGCACCGGGGAGCTGTTTTTT.

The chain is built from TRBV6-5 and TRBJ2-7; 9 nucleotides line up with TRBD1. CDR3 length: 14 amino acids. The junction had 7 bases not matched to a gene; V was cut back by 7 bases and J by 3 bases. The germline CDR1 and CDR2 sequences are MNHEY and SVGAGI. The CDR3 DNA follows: TGTGCCAGCAAAACCGGGACAGGGCACTACGAGCAGTACTTC. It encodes CASKTGTGHYEQYF.

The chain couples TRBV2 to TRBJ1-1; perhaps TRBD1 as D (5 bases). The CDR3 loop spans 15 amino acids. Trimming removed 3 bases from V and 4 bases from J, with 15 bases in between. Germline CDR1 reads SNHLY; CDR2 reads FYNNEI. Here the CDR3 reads CASSDRGTGSTEAFF. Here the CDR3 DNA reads TGTGCCAGCAGTGATAGGGGTACGGGTAGCACTGAAGCTTTCTTT.

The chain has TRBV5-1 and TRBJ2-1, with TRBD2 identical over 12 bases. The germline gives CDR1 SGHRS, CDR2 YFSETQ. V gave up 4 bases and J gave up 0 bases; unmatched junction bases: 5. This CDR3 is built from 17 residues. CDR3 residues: CASSMGLAGFSYNEQFF. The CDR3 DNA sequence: TGCGCCAGCAGCATGGGACTAGCGGGTTTCTCCTACAATGAGCAGTTCTTC.

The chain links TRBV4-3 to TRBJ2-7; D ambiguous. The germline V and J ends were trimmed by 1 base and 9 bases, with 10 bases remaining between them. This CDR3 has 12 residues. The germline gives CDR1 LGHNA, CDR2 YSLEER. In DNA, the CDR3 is TGCGCCAGCAGCCAAGGGTCGTCCCGGCAGTACTTC. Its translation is CASSQGSSRQYF.

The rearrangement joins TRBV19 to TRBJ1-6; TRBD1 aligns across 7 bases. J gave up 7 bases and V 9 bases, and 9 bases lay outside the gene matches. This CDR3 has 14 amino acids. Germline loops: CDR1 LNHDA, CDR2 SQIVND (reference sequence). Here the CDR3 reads CARDRRHPNSPLHF. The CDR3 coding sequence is TGTGCCAGGGACAGGAGGCACCCCAATTCACCCCTCCACTTT.

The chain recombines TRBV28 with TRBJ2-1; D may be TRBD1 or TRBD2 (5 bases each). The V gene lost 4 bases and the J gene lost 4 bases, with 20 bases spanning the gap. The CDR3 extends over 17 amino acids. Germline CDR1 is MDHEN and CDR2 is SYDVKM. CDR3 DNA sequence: TGTGCCAGCAGTTGGTATTCGGGGACGGCCCTATACAATGAGCAGTTCTTC. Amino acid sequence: CASSWYSGTALYNEQFF.

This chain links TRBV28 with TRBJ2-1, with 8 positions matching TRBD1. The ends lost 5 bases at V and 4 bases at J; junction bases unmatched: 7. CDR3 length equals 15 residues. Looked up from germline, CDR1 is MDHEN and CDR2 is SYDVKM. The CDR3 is CASSPRTGPYNEQFF. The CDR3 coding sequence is TGTGCCAGCAGTCCAAGGACAGGGCCATACAATGAGCAGTTCTTC.

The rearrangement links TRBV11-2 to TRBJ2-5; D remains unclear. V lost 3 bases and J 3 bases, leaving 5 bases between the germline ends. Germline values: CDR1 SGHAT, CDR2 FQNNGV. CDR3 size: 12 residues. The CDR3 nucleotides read TGTGCCAGCAGCTTTGCGAAAGAGACCCAGTACTTC. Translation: CASSFAKETQYF.

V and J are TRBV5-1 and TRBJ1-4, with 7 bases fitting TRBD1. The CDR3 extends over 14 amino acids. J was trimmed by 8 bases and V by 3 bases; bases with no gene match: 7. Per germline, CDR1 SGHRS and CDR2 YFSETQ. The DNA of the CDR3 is TGCGCCAGCAGCTGGAGGGGGCTTGGGGAAAAACTGTTTTTT. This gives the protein CASSWRGLGEKLFF.

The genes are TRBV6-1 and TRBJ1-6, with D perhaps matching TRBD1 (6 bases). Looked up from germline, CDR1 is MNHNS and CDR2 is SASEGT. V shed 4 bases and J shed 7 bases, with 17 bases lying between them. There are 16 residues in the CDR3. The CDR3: CASSATGMRVNSPLHF. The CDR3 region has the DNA TGTGCCAGCAGTGCCACAGGGATGAGGGTGAATTCACCCCTCCACTTT.

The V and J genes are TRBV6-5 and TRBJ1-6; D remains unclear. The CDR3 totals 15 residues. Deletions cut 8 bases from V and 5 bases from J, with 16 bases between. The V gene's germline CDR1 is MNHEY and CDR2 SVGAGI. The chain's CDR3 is CASSVADTHNSPLHF. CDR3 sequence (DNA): TGTGCCAGCTCAGTGGCGGATACGCATAATTCACCCCTCCACTTT.

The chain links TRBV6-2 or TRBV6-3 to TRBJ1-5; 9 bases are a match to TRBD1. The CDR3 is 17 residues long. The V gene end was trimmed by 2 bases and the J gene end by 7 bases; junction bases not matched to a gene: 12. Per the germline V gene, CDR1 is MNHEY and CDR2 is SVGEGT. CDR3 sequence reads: CASSYDFYRGRDQPQHF. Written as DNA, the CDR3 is TGTGCCAGCAGTTACGACTTTTACAGGGGGCGCGACCAGCCCCAGCATTTT.

The CDR3 is CASSLFLDLSSGANVLTF. In nucleotides, the CDR3 is TGCGCCAGCAGCTTGTTCTTGGACTTGAGCTCTGGGGCCAACGTCCTGACTTTC. The chain employs TRBV5-1 and TRBJ2-6; tentative D call: TRBD2 (5 bases). Germline CDR1 and CDR2: SGHRS and YFSETQ. Trimming took off 1 base at V and 0 bases at J, with 14 bases between the two ends. CDR3 length: 18 residues.

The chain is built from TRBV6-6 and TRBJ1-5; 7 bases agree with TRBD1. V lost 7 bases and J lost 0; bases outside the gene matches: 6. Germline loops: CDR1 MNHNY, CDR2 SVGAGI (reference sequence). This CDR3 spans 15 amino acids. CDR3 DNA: TGTGCCAGCAAAAATCAGGGGGGTAGCAATCAGCCCCAGCATTTT. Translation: CASKNQGGSNQPQHF.

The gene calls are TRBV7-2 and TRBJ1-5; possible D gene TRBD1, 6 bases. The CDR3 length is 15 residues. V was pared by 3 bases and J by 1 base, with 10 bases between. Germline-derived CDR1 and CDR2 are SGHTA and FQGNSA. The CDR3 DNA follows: TGTGCCAGCAGCTTGGGGGCGCGAAGCAATCAGCCCCAGCATTTT. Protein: CASSLGARSNQPQHF.

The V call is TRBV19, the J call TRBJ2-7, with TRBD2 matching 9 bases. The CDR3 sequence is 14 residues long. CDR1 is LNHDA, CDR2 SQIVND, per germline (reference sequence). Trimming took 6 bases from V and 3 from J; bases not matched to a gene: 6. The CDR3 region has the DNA TGTGCCAGTAGAAGAGCGGGAGGCTTCTACGAGCAGTACTTC. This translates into CASRRAGGFYEQYF.

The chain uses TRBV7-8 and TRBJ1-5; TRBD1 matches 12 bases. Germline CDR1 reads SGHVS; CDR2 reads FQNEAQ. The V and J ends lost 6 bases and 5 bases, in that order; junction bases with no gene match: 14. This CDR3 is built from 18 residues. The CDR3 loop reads CASRRRGGQGAIDQPQHF. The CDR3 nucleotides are TGTGCCAGCAGAAGGAGGGGGGGACAGGGGGCGATCGATCAGCCCCAGCATTTT.

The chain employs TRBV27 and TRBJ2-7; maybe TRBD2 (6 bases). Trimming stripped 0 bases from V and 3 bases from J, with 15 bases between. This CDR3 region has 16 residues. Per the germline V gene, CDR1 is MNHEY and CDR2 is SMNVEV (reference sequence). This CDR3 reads CASSLSSHAGSYEQYF. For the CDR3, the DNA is TGTGCCAGCAGTTTATCTTCCCACGCGGGAAGCTACGAGCAGTACTTC.

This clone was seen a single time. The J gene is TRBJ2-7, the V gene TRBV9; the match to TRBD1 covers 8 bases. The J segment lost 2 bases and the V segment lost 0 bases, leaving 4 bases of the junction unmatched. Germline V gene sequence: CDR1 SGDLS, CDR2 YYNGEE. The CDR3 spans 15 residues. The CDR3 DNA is TGTGCCAGCAGCGTAGACCAGGGGGCAACCTACGAGCAGTACTTC. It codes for CASSVDQGATYEQYF. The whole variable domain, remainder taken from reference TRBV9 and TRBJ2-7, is DSGVTQTPKHLITATGQRVTLRCSPRSGDLSVYWYQQSLDQGLQFLIQYYNGEERAKGNILERFSAQQFPDLHSELNLSSLELGDSALYFCASSVDQGATYEQYFGPGTRLTVT.